The next 16 T cell receptor beta chains were all read from a single sample in a study of cytomegalovirus exposure and HLA in healthy donors. PCR amplification relied on 60 Vbeta primers (plus 13 Jbeta primers). Generated by immunoSEQ multiplex PCR, the TCRdb table keeps only in-frame clones and is missing some. This sample has approximately 81,000 clones, with 77% found just once. The sequencing input was PBMCs. These receptors were collected from a man aged 50-60 years in good health and CMV-seropositive.

There are a few counts of this clone. The genes are TRBV12-5 and TRBJ2-1, with D perhaps TRBD1 (5 bases). The germline V gene has CDR1 LGHNT and CDR2 FRNRAP. V lost 0 bases, J lost 5 bases, and 11 bases lay in between. The length of the CDR3 is 15 residues. CDR3 coding DNA: TGTGCTAGTGGTTTGGTAAGGCAGGGAAACAATGAGCAGTTCTTC. Translating it yields CASGLVRQGNNEQFF.

The rearrangement joins TRBV14 to TRBJ1-2; 9 bases line up with TRBD1. Looked up from germline, CDR1 is SGHDN and CDR2 is FVKESK. This CDR3 spans 15 amino acids. With 4 bases clipped from V and 0 bases from J, the junction kept 3 bases outside the gene matches. CDR3 region: CASSLGTGTNYGYTF. The CDR3 DNA reads TGTGCCAGCAGCCTAGGGACAGGGACTAACTATGGCTACACCTTC.

The chain carries TRBV6-5 and TRBJ2-5; D remains ambiguous. The CDR3 spans 12 residues. V lost 4 bases to trimming and J lost 13 bases, with 16 bases between them. Per the germline V gene, CDR1 is MNHEY and CDR2 is SVGAGI. CDR3 sequence: CASSSPTRSLYF. The CDR3 region has the DNA TGTGCCAGCAGTTCCCCGACTCGGAGTCTGTACTTC.

V is TRBV19 and J is TRBJ1-2; 9 bases match TRBD1. The germline gives CDR1 LNHDA, CDR2 SQIVND (reference sequence). Trimming took 5 bases from V and 8 from J; bases not matched to a gene: 6. This CDR3 comprises 13 residues. CDR3 protein: CASSRTGEYGYTF. The CDR3 DNA is TGTGCCAGTAGTCGGACAGGGGAATACGGCTACACCTTC.

The V gene is TRBV2, the J gene TRBJ1-1; 7 bases line up with TRBD1. J gave up 5 bases and V 4 bases, and 1 base lay outside the gene matches. Germline loops: CDR1 SNHLY, CDR2 FYNNEI. CDR3 length equals 12 residues. The CDR3 DNA sequence: TGTGCCAGCAGTGCACAGGGGACTGAAGCTTTCTTT. Translating gives CASSAQGTEAFF.

There are a few counts of this clone. The V gene is TRBV18, the J gene TRBJ1-1; 8 bases fit TRBD1. V lost 4 bases to trimming and J lost 2 bases; unmatched junction nucleotides: 6. CDR1 and CDR2 from the germline V gene are KGHSH and LQKENI. The CDR3 spans 15 residues. CDR3 loop: CASSLGQGGNTEAFF. In nucleotides, the CDR3 is TGTGCCAGCTCACTAGGACAGGGAGGAAACACTGAAGCTTTCTTT.

The chain joins TRBV6-4 to TRBJ1-1; 9 bases are a match to TRBD1. CDR1 and CDR2 from the germline V gene are MRHNA and SNTAGT. The V gene end was trimmed by 6 bases and the J gene end by 1 base; junction bases not matched to a gene: 9. This CDR3 spans 16 amino acids. The CDR3 nucleotides are TGTGCCAGCAGGCGGGACAGGGTTTCACAGAACACTGAAGCTTTCTTT. Its protein is CASRRDRVSQNTEAFF.

This clone was counted only a few times. The chain carries TRBV25-1 and TRBJ2-1, with TRBD2 identical over 11 bases. The CDR3 totals 14 residues. Germline V CDR1 and CDR2: MGHDK, SYGVNS. V lost 8 bases to trimming and J lost 6 bases; unmatched junction nucleotides: 6. Here the CDR3 reads CASSSLAGVNEQFF. In DNA form, the CDR3 reads TGTGCCAGCTCGTCACTAGCGGGAGTCAATGAGCAGTTCTTC.

In its sample, this clone was seen a few times. The chain is built from TRBV21-1 and TRBJ2-1; no check of the table's D call, TRBD1, against the DNA was made. TRBV21-1 is labeled a pseudogene. This CDR3 has 13 residues. CDR3 DNA: TGTGCCAGCTTCAGGGGGCTTTTCAATGAGCAGTTCTTC. Amino acid sequence: CASFRGLFNEQFF.

This chain links TRBV11-3 with TRBJ2-7, with a weak D call TRBD2 (5 bases). The germline CDR1 and CDR2 sequences are SGHNT and YENEEA. The CDR3 totals 13 residues. Deletions cut 5 bases from V and 5 bases from J, with 13 bases between. The CDR3 DNA follows: TGTGCCAGCAGCCGGACTGGATTGGACGAGCAGTACTTC. This translates into CASSRTGLDEQYF.

The V and J genes are TRBV5-4 and TRBJ2-2, with a tentative D call TRBD2 (5 bases). Trimming removed 4 bases at V and 3 bases at J, with 16 bases between. The CDR3 runs 16 residues. Germline V lookup: CDR1 SGHNT, CDR2 YYREEE (reference sequence). CDR3 region: CASSPAGVIYTGELFF. CDR3 nucleotides: TGTGCCAGCAGCCCCGCCGGGGTGATATACACCGGGGAGCTGTTTTTT.

CDR3: CASSLGQGVETQYF. Here the CDR3 DNA reads TGTGCCAGCAGTTTAGGTCAGGGGGTCGAGACCCAGTACTTC. The chain couples TRBV27 to TRBJ2-5; TRBD1 agrees at 7 bases. The J segment lost 5 bases and the V segment lost 2 bases, leaving 5 bases of the junction unmatched. This CDR3 comprises 14 residues. Germline CDR1 is MNHEY and CDR2 is SMNVEV (reference sequence).

The rearrangement uses TRBV9 and TRBJ1-1; no definite D call. The germline V gene encodes CDR1 SGDLS and CDR2 YYNGEE. Trimming pared 3 bases from V and 5 bases from J, leaving 8 bases between. The CDR3 extends over 12 amino acids. The CDR3 reads CASSASETEAFF. The CDR3 region has the DNA TGTGCCAGCAGCGCCAGTGAAACTGAAGCTTTCTTT.

The rearrangement uses TRBV30 and TRBJ1-6; D may be TRBD1 (6 bases). CDR1 GTSNPN and CDR2 SVGIG come from the germline V gene (reference sequence). The CDR3 is made up of 14 amino acids. The V and J ends lost 0 bases and 9 bases respectively, with 12 bases between them. CDR3 nucleotide sequence: TGTGCCTGGAGTGTTACACAGGGCGCTTCACCCCTCCACTTT. It specifies CAWSVTQGASPLHF.

V gene TRBV7-6 combines with J gene TRBJ2-1, with 10 nucleotides matching TRBD2. In germline, CDR1 is SGHVS, CDR2 FNYEAQ. V dropped 1 base and J dropped 9; count of bases not matched to a gene: 15. The CDR3 totals 18 residues. CDR3 in amino acids: CASSLGGTRAGGPGEQFF. CDR3 coding DNA: TGTGCCAGCAGCTTAGGAGGTACCCGAGCGGGAGGGCCTGGTGAGCAGTTCTTC.

This chain uses TRBV11-2 with TRBJ2-2, with 10 nucleotides matching TRBD2. J was trimmed by 6 bases and V by 6 bases; bases with no gene match: 10. Germline CDR1 SGHAT, CDR2 FQNNGV. The CDR3 sequence is 16 residues long. The CDR3, as DNA: TGTGCCAGCAGGGAAAGGGCTAGCGGGAGTGCCGGGGAGCTGTTTTTT. This sequence encodes CASRERASGSAGELFF.